This T cell receptor beta chain was sequenced for a study of blood T cell repertoires in COVID-19 (dated by TCRdb to the early 2020s). Background for the entire study: The collaborator samples originated in the United States, Italy and Spain and spanned the acute and convalescent phases of COVID-19. A freely available public database, intended as a resource for researchers studying the immune response to SARS-CoV-2, is where the repertoires were released. The material from the prospective study consisted of cDNA or gDNA derived from T cells, B-cell-depleted T cells, or PBMCs. A de-identified subject ID, COVID-19 status, age in years and sex were almost always included in the sample metadata. Where available, HLA class I and class II types were obtained from metadata supplied by the sample provider rather than from assay-based typing. Deeply sampled blood TCRbeta repertoires from subjects exposed to, actively infected with, or recovered from COVID-19 were included in the dataset. The samples were drawn from two sources: the first 160 participants of the ongoing ImmuneRACE study, and about 1,300 subjects contributed by 6 global collaborators.

TCRbeta CDR3 regions were amplified from genomic DNA by means of the immunoSEQ Assay, a bias-controlled multiplex PCR. In the paper's pipeline: The number of nucleated cells in each sample was estimated from the amplification of reference gene primers within the assay. Sequence reads were collapsed and filtered to measure the absolute abundance of every unique TCRbeta CDR3 rearrangement. For each sample, productive Simpson clonality was calculated by taking the square root of Simpson's diversity index across productive rearrangements. Here the immuneACCESS table is served through TCRdb, limited to in-frame sequences with V and J called. Missing clones are a known gap in these copies; in checked studies unresolved V genes cover under half, and the rest lacks a known reason. The D gene and trimming were derived from the DNA, and the V and J assignments and clone size from that table. This sample comprises around 92,000 clones, under 85% of them detected only once. The leading ten clones occupy 25% to 30% of the sample.

The collaborating institutions used their own protocols to collect whole blood in K2EDTA tubes. For TCRbeta analysis, collaborators shipped samples in one of three forms: frozen whole blood, isolated PBMCs, or DNA extracted from either of those sample types. On the study overall, not on this receptor specifically: How much clinical and demographic metadata was included differed by source and by participant, and the metadata was provided uncurated.

A word on this clone: Its target antigen remains unknown. No much larger clone is present one base from it, and per-base qualities are unavailable.

This TCR came from a woman over 75 with acute or convalescent COVID-19. The source material was peripheral blood.

The DNA is TGTGCCAGCAGCAGCATGAACACTGAAGCTTTCTTT. It codes for CASSSMNTEAFF. The chain is encoded by TRBV3-1 (or the pseudogene TRBV3-2) joined to TRBJ1-1; no D segment can be confidently identified. The CDR3 runs 12 amino acids, cysteine and phenylalanine included. Of the read, only the CDR3 DNA is kept; its 36 bases are in frame from base 1. CDR1 is given as LGHDT and CDR2 as YNNKEL, both from the germline V gene (reference sequence). V and J are truncated by 5 bases and 0 bases respectively, leaving an intervening sequence of 4 bases.